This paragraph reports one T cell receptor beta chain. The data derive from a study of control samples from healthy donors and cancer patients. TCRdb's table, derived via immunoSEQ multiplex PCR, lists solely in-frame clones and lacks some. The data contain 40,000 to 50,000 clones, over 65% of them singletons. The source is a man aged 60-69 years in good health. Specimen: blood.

The CDR3 spells CASSVDPGRKRHEQFF. The CDR3 DNA follows: TGTGCCAGCAGCGTAGATCCCGGTAGGAAGAGACACGAGCAGTTCTTC. This chain connects TRBV9 to TRBJ2-1; D is unclear. The CDR3 has 16 residues. Looked up from germline, CDR1 is SGDLS and CDR2 is YYNGEE. V was trimmed by 0 bases and J by 10 bases, leaving 20 bases between them. Combining the CDR3 with reference TRBV9 and TRBJ2-1 gives the whole variable domain DSGVTQTPKHLITATGQRVTLRCSPRSGDLSVYWYQQSLDQGLQFLIQYYNGEERAKGNILERFSAQQFPDLHSELNLSSLELGDSALYFCASSVDPGRKRHEQFFGPGTRLTVL.